The sequence of this TCR beta chain was determined in a study of blood T cell repertoires in COVID-19 (dated by TCRdb to the early 2020s). Study-level background: The collaborator samples originated in the United States, Italy and Spain and spanned the acute and convalescent phases of COVID-19. The prospective study material was composed of cDNA or gDNA derived from T cells, B-cell-depleted T cells, or PBMCs. Subjects who had been exposed to COVID-19, were actively infected with it, or had recovered from it provided the deeply sampled blood TCRbeta repertoires that made up the dataset. The repertoires were released in a freely available public database intended as a resource for research on the immune response to SARS-CoV-2. The samples were drawn from two sources: the first 160 participants of the ongoing ImmuneRACE study, and over 950 subjects contributed by 6 global collaborators. A de-identified subject ID, COVID-19 status, age in years and sex were almost always included in the sample metadata. Where available, HLA class I and class II types were obtained from metadata supplied by the sample provider rather than from assay-based typing. Results the study describes overall, beyond this receptor: The amount of clinical and demographic metadata varied by source and participant and was provided uncurated.

TCRbeta CDR3 regions were amplified from genomic DNA by means of the immunoSEQ Assay, a bias-controlled multiplex PCR. On the authors' methods: The number of nucleated cells in each sample was estimated by amplification of reference gene primers within the assay. Sequence reads were collapsed and filtered to measure the absolute abundance of every unique TCRbeta CDR3 rearrangement. For each sample, productive Simpson clonality was calculated as the square root of Simpson's diversity index across productive rearrangements. This is the immuneACCESS table as TCRdb keeps it, with only in-frame sequences that have V and J called. A part of the clones is gone; compared with another copy, unresolved V genes explain less than half, and the rest is unexplained. V, J and clone size are taken as reported in that table, and D and trimming were inferred from the DNA itself. The sample contains around 290,000 clones, roughly 88% of them found a single time. In total, the top ten clones hold about 1% of the sample.

In the prospective study, participants were about 18 to 95 years old, resided in about two dozen geographic areas of the United States, and were enrolled through a virtual design. To assign participants to cohorts, the prospective study relied on clinical history that participants themselves reported in a screening survey and a study questionnaire. Recovered participants in ImmuneRACE Cohort 3 were defined by two consecutive negative NP/OP PCR tests, clearance by a healthcare professional, or resolution of symptoms. In the prospective study, whole blood, serum and a nasopharyngeal or oropharyngeal swab were collected from each participant by mobile phlebotomists. Participants in the prospective study had the option to provide additional blood draws and questionnaires over a 2-month period. Prospective study blood samples were shipped either frozen or at room temperature before DNA extraction. The germline V gene specifies MDHEN as CDR1 and SYDVKM as CDR2. The CDR3, from cysteine to phenylalanine, totals 12 residues. CDR3 DNA only is kept here, 36 bases in frame from base 1. V and J are truncated by 5 bases and 2 bases respectively, leaving an intervening sequence of 6 bases.

About this clone itself: No antigen is known for it. No per-base quality is available; no much larger clone lies one base away.

The receptor's source is a young woman who had recovered from COVID-19. The material sequenced was PBMCs or T cells enriched from blood (not recorded which). The sequence is built from TRBV28 and TRBJ1-2, with no reliable assignment of the D segment. The CDR3 region has the sequence CASSPRNYGYTF. The nucleotides are TGTGCCAGCAGTCCCCGGAACTATGGCTACACCTTC.